This paragraph covers one T cell receptor beta chain sequence. Its matching antigen is unknown. Trimming cost V 4 bases and J 6 bases, with 16 bases left between them. CDR3 length equals 14 residues. CDR1 is SGHDN and CDR2 is FVKESK in the germline V gene. This sample stems from a study of T cell repertoires in cytomegalovirus infection. Study details: CMV infection and matching HLA type were both indicated by public TCR beta signatures.

Study outcomes and limitations: Adding up the frequency of public TCR beta families identified people who carried CMV plus the relevant HLA.

TCRdb fed the reads into MiXCR, producing one record per CDR3 protein. The table has 150,000 to 200,000 distinct CDR3 sequences, 14% seen once. This sequence was found in a human donor in good health (CMV status not recorded). Some clones in this sample may be carry-over from other donors' samples. Sequencing input: PBMCs. This sequence joins TRBV14 and TRBJ2-7; D gene unclear. CDR3 nucleotides: TGTGCCAGCAGCCCCTTGGGTGGAAGTTTCGAGCAGTACTTC. As protein: CASSPLGGSFEQYF.